A selection of T cell receptor beta chains follows, all from one sample in a study of blood T cell repertoires in COVID-19. TCRdb keeps only in-frame clones here, not all; method: immunoSEQ multiplex PCR. The repertoire holds about 99,000 clones, with 79% as singletons. The sequencing sample was made of peripheral blood. The receptors shown here come from a woman of 80 years or more with active or convalescent COVID-19. The CDR3 runs from the conserved cysteine through the conserved F or W. A D gene is named only where the DNA matches it firmly. Clone size appears in some rows only: once, few, many, or a class for an expanded clone.

J	size	V	D	DNA	CDR3
TRBJ1-6	-	TRBV5-6	TRBD1	TGTGCCAGCAGCTTGGCCCGGGACAGGGTTTCGGCATTTGGATCACCCCTCCACTTT	CASSLARDRVSAFGSPLHF
TRBJ1-1	-	TRBV2	-	TGTGCCAGCAGTGTTGGCCCCACTGAAGCTTTCTTT	CASSVGPTEAFF
TRBJ2-7	-	TRBV28	TRBD2	TGTGCCAGCAGTTGGGCGGGAGTGTACGAGCAGTACTTC	CASSWAGVYEQYF
TRBJ2-7	few	TRBV25-1	TRBD1	TGTGCCAGCAGGGGGACAGGGATCTACGAGCAGTACTTC	CASRGTGIYEQYF
TRBJ2-1	-	TRBV11-3	-	TGTGCCAGCAGCTTTGGGGGAGGCAATGAGCAGTTCTTC	CASSFGGGNEQFF
TRBJ2-2	-	TRBV10-3	-	TGTGCCATCAGTGAACCCGGGAGATCGAACACCGGGGAGCTGTTTTTT	CAISEPGRSNTGELFF
TRBJ1-2	few	TRBV20-1	TRBD1	TGCAGTGCTAGTGGGGGACAGGGGAAGAGCTACACCTTC	CSASGGQGKSYTF
TRBJ2-3	-	TRBV7-2	TRBD1	TGTGCCAGCAGCCGGGGACAGGGCACGCAGTATTTT	CASSRGQGTQYF
TRBJ1-1	-	TRBV18	-	TGTGCCAGCTCATCGGTTCAGGGTGCCACTGAAGCTTTCTTT	CASSSVQGATEAFF
TRBJ2-1	-	TRBV16	TRBD1	TGTGCCAGCAGCCCCGACGGGACAGGGGGCTGGGAGCAGTTCTTC	CASSPDGTGGWEQFF
TRBJ2-1	-	TRBV6-5	-	TGTGCCAGCAGTCAATCCCCCGGTAACAATGAGCAGTTCTTC	CASSQSPGNNEQFF
TRBJ1-6	-	TRBV6-5	-	TGTGCCAGCAGGACTCTTCTAGGTTCACCCCTCCACTTT	CASRTLLGSPLHF
TRBJ2-2	-	TRBV5-1	TRBD1	TGCGCCAGCAGCCCCAGGGGGCCCGGGGAGCTGTTTTTT	CASSPRGPGELFF
TRBJ2-1	-	TRBV19	TRBD2	TGTGCCAGTAGCGACCTGGGACTAGGTGGGGGGAGCTCCTACAATGAGCAGTTCTTC	CASSDLGLGGGSSYNEQFF
TRBJ1-2	-	TRBV4-1	-	TGCGCCAGCAGCCAAGATTACACGGGGGTAGCCTATGGCTACACCTTC	CASSQDYTGVAYGYTF
TRBJ2-1	-	TRBV2	-	TGTGCCAGCGCGAGGAATGAGCAGTTCTTC	CASARNEQFF
TRBJ2-3	-	TRBV5-8	TRBD2	TGTGCCAGCAGCCACCGACTAGCGGGACTGGCAGATACGCAGTATTTT	CASSHRLAGLADTQYF
TRBJ1-2	-	TRBV30	-	TGTGCCTGGAGTGTTAAGGGGGTGGGCGGCTACACCTTC	CAWSVKGVGGYTF
TRBJ2-7	-	TRBV9	TRBD1	TGTGCCAGCAGCCGACAACAGGGGCAGTACGAGCAGTACTTC	CASSRQQGQYEQYF
TRBJ1-2	-	TRBV5-4	TRBD1	TGTGCCAGCAGCCCGGGACAGGGGGCGCCGGGCTACACCTTC	CASSPGQGAPGYTF
TRBJ2-7	-	TRBV5-1	-	TGCGCCAGCAGCCCAGACAGCGCCGGCCTCTCCTACGAGCAGTACTTC	CASSPDSAGLSYEQYF
TRBJ1-1	-	TRBV30	-	TGTGCCTGGCCATACGTCGACAGGCGCTCAAAAGAAGCTTTCTTT	CAWPYVDRRSKEAFF
TRBJ2-7	-	TRBV4-1	-	TGCGCCAGCAGCCAAGGACAATTCTACGAGCAGTACTTC	CASSQGQFYEQYF
TRBJ2-7	-	TRBV5-1	TRBD1	TGCGCCAGCAGCTTGGGAGACAGGGGGCGATGGAACGAGCAGTACTTC	CASSLGDRGRWNEQYF
TRBJ1-5	-	TRBV9	TRBD1	TGTGCCAGCAGCGTAGGGGGACAGTCGAATCAGCCCCAGCATTTT	CASSVGGQSNQPQHF
TRBJ1-1	once	TRBV30	TRBD1	TGTGCCTGGAGGGACAGGGGCCGCAAAGCTTTCTTT	CAWRDRGRKAFF
TRBJ2-5	-	TRBV7-9	TRBD1	TGTGCCAGCAGCTCAAGAGGGACAGGGGGGCAAGAGACCCAGTACTTC	CASSSRGTGGQETQYF